This passage covers 10 T cell receptor beta chains from one sample sequenced in a study of blood T cell repertoires in COVID-19. The repertoire was sequenced with immunoSEQ multiplex PCR; TCRdb's copy has only in-frame clones and lacks some. The sample lists around 100,000 clones, 82% occurring once. Sample: peripheral blood. These receptors were obtained from a man between 65 and 80 years old with acute or convalescent COVID-19.

This chain connects TRBV5-1 to TRBJ2-3; no definite D call. Trimming removed 3 bases from V and 0 bases from J, with 11 bases in between. There are 15 residues in the CDR3. CDR1 is SGHRS and CDR2 is YFSETQ in the germline V gene. CDR3 nucleotides: TGCGCCAGCAGCTCCACTACCTCTAGCACAGATACGCAGTATTTT. Protein: CASSSTTSSTDTQYF.

The V call is TRBV6-5, the J call TRBJ2-2; D is unclear. V lost 7 bases and J 5 bases, leaving 11 bases between the germline ends. Germline V CDR1 and CDR2: MNHEY, SVGAGI. This CDR3 spans 13 amino acids. CDR3 residues: CASTQASTGELFF. In DNA, the CDR3 is TGTGCCAGCACCCAGGCGAGTACCGGGGAGCTGTTTTTT.

The chain employs TRBV9 and TRBJ1-3, with D possibly being TRBD1 (5 bases). V was shortened by 0 bases and J by 0 bases, with 10 bases between the two germline ends. Germline CDR1 is SGDLS and CDR2 is YYNGEE. The CDR3 runs to 16 residues. CDR3 residues: CASSVATGGSGNTIYF. CDR3 DNA: TGTGCCAGCAGCGTAGCTACGGGGGGCTCTGGAAACACCATATATTTT.

This clone was seen just once. The chain couples TRBV30 to TRBJ1-6; no clear D gene. Trimming shortened V by 3 bases and J by 5 bases, and 14 bases separated the two germline ends. There are 15 residues in the CDR3. CDR1 GTSNPN and CDR2 SVGIG come from the germline V gene (reference sequence). CDR3 DNA: TGTGCCTGGAGCCTTGGAGCGGGGAATAATTCACCCCTCCACTTT. Protein sequence: CAWSLGAGNNSPLHF.

This sequence joins TRBV29-1 and TRBJ2-3, with 10 bases matching TRBD2. The V gene's germline CDR1 is SQVTM and CDR2 ANQGSEA. After removal of 3 bases from V and 1 base from J, the junction contained 13 bases not matched to a gene. There are 18 residues in the CDR3. CDR3 sequence reads: CSVDSVSSGSLGTDTQYF. The CDR3 DNA is TGCAGCGTTGATTCTGTTTCTAGCGGGAGTTTGGGCACAGATACGCAGTATTTT.

This clone was found a few times. The genes are TRBV10-2 and TRBJ1-2; the D gene is possibly TRBD1 (6 bases). Germline assignment: CDR1 WSHSY and CDR2 SAAADI. Deletions cut 6 bases from V and 4 bases from J, with 15 bases between. CDR3 length: 14 residues. The CDR3 bases are TGCGCCAGCAGGGGGGACAAGGGCAGCTATGGCTACACCTTC. Protein product: CASRGDKGSYGYTF.

V is TRBV6-5 and J is TRBJ2-7; D is perhaps TRBD2 (6 bases). This CDR3 has 15 amino acids. Trimming took 6 bases from V and 3 from J, leaving 18 bases between them. The germline gives CDR1 MNHEY, CDR2 SVGAGI. CDR3 residues: CASRRGVGLHYEQYF. CDR3 nucleotides: TGTGCCAGCAGGAGGGGTGTGGGACTTCACTACGAGCAGTACTTC.

The gene calls are TRBV6-1 and TRBJ1-5; 9 bases are shared with TRBD1. CDR3 length equals 16 residues. The germline gives CDR1 MNHNS, CDR2 SASEGT. V was pared by 4 bases and J by 3 bases, with 7 bases of the junction left unmatched. The chain's CDR3 is CASSGTGGEINQPQHF. The CDR3 nucleotides are TGTGCCAGCAGTGGTACAGGGGGCGAAATCAATCAGCCCCAGCATTTT.

The rearrangement joins TRBV2 to TRBJ2-1; the match to TRBD2 covers 11 bases. V dropped 4 bases and J dropped 7; count of bases not matched to a gene: 6. The germline V gene encodes CDR1 SNHLY and CDR2 FYNNEI. The CDR3 consists of 15 residues. DNA of the CDR3: TGTGCCAGCAGTGGTAGCGGGGGGGCCAAAAATGAGCAGTTCTTC. This sequence encodes CASSGSGGAKNEQFF.

On this clone itself: The same CDR3 can be traced to other DNA sequences in this sample. This chain connects TRBV18 to TRBJ2-2; D not certain. Trimming removed 3 bases at V and 4 bases at J, with 6 bases between. The CDR3 length is 13 residues. Per germline, CDR1 KGHSH and CDR2 LQKENI. The CDR3 loop is CASSPRFTGELFF. The CDR3 region has the DNA TGTGCCAGCTCACCCCGGTTCACCGGGGAGCTGTTTTTT. The full variable domain, its missing parts supplied by reference TRBV18 and TRBJ2-2, is NAGVMQNPRHLVRRRGQEARLRCSPMKGHSHVYWYRQLPEEGLKFMVYLQKENIIDESGMPKERFSAEFPKEGPSILRIQQVVRGDSAAYFCASSPRFTGELFFGEGSRLTVL.